Listed here are 8 T cell receptor beta chains from one sample, sequenced in a study of regulatory T cells in long-lasting Graves disease. Time point reported: newly diagnosed GD, antithyroid drugs for less than 3 months. PBMC-extracted RNA yielded the TCR library. iRepertoire HTBI primers and Arm-PCR of CDR3 regions built TCR beta libraries. Each CDR3 protein gets one entry after TCRdb re-called the multiplex PCR reads with MiXCR. The top ten hold about a fifth of the sample, which has around 400,000 distinct CDR3 sequences, around a sixth seen once. The source was peripheral blood mononuclear cells (PBMCs), collected at new diagnosis, from a patient treated with antithyroid drugs. The receptors come from a female donor with Graves disease.

This clonotype was picked up a small number of times. The chain joins TRBV19 to TRBJ1-5, with 8 bases matching TRBD1. Looked up from germline, CDR1 is LNHDA and CDR2 is SQIVND (reference sequence). Trimming took 10 bases from V and 3 from J; bases not matched to a gene: 8. CDR3 length equals 14 residues. CDR3 sequence: CATSWTGPNQPQHF. The CDR3 nucleotides are TGTGCCACTAGCTGGACAGGGCCCAATCAGCCCCAGCATTTT.

This clonotype was observed at least ten times. The gene calls are TRBV11-2 and TRBJ2-2; TRBD2 might be the D (5 bases). Germline CDR1 and CDR2: SGHAT and FQNNGV. This CDR3 contains 15 residues. V lost 1 base to trimming and J lost 0 bases, with 6 bases between them. CDR3 in amino acids: CASSLAGTNTGELFF. The CDR3 nucleotides read TGTGCCAGCAGCTTAGCGGGGACGAACACCGGGGAGCTGTTTTTT.

This clonotype appeared many times. The DNA for the CDR3 is TGCAGTGCTAGAGATAGACAGTTCGGGCAGACCCAGTACTTC. Its translation: CSARDRQFGQTQYF. The rearrangement uses TRBV20-1 and TRBJ2-5, with TRBD1 as a possible D gene (5 bases). The CDR3 loop spans 14 amino acids. Trimming stripped 0 bases from V and 6 bases from J, with 14 bases between. Germline lookup yields CDR1 DFQATT and CDR2 SNEGSKA (reference sequence).

This clonotype was seen many times. The chain links TRBV7-2 to TRBJ2-2, with D possibly being TRBD2 (5 bases). This CDR3 comprises 13 residues. Per the germline V gene, CDR1 is SGHTA and CDR2 is FQGNSA. The germline V and J ends were trimmed by 5 bases and 7 bases, with 11 bases remaining between them. DNA of the CDR3: TGTGCCAGCAGCCCGGGGTTCATCGGGGAGCTGTTTTTT. This codes for CASSPGFIGELFF.

A remark on this clonotype: A much more abundant neighbour one base away suggests this may be a read error. The chain has TRBV5-4 and TRBJ1-6; D not certain. In germline, CDR1 is SGHNT, CDR2 YYREEE (reference sequence). The CDR3 runs 15 residues. In DNA, the CDR3 is TGTACCAGCAGCTTGGAGCAGTACGGTAATTCACCCCTCCACTTT. This translates into CTSSLEQYGNSPLHF.

This clonotype was detected many times. CDR3 bases: TGTGCCACCAGCAGTGCCGGGACAGGGGACACCTATGGCTACACCTTC. Its translation is CATSSAGTGDTYGYTF. V gene TRBV15 combines with J gene TRBJ1-2, with 10 positions matching TRBD1. V trimming: 3 bases; J trimming: 4 bases; junction bases outside the gene matches: 8. The CDR3 covers 16 residues. CDR1 and CDR2 (germline): LNHNV, YYDKDF (reference sequence).

This clonotype was observed many times. The rearrangement joins TRBV6-1 to TRBJ1-2; 10 nucleotides line up with TRBD1. V trimming: 6 bases; J trimming: 3 bases; junction bases outside the gene matches: 4. CDR3 length: 14 residues. Germline V gene sequence: CDR1 MNHNS, CDR2 SASEGT. The CDR3 protein is CASRGQGRDYGYTF. In nucleotides, the CDR3 is TGTGCCAGCAGGGGACAGGGGAGGGACTATGGCTACACCTTC.

This clonotype was seen repeatedly, ten times or more. The chain uses TRBV12-3 or TRBV12-4 and TRBJ2-3, with a weak D call TRBD2 (5 bases). The V end lost 5 bases, the J end lost 1 base, and 16 bases lay between the germline ends. The CDR3 runs 16 residues. The CDR3 coding sequence is TGTGCCAGCAGTACCAGACTAACATGGGGCACAGATACGCAGTATTTT. Amino acid sequence: CASSTRLTWGTDTQYF.